This T cell receptor (beta chain) is drawn from a study of cytomegalovirus exposure and HLA in healthy donors (dated by TCRdb to the late 2010s). Context from the whole study: According to an earlier analysis of several hundred of the donors, 200 million or so T cells yielded 117 million unique TCR beta sequences and approximately 300 Gb of sequence data. A separate validation cohort of 100 to 150 different subjects was used in addition to the 666-subject first cohort. To decide whether each TCR beta V gene segment behaved as functional or pseudogenic, an earlier analysis of some 580 of the donors relied on high-throughput TCR beta sequencing. Typing coverage varied by locus: roughly 629-630 donors for A, B, C, DRB1 and DQB1; approximately 500 for DQA1; 600 to 610 for DPA1; some 470 for DPB1. The study profiled the T cell repertoires of hundreds of subjects by immunosequencing and related them to cytomegalovirus serostatus. The study aimed to test whether cataloging public T cell receptors could reveal signatures of past pathogen exposure. A handful of DR-DQ haplotypes were treated as single units for association and clustering because of strong linkage in the cohort. To study patterns of TCR occurrence, a later analysis re-analyzed previously published TCR beta repertoires from 650 to 750 donors and added high-resolution HLA genotyping. All discovery cohort repertoires had been generated using a single sequencing platform. Approximately 300 gigabases of sequencing data and approximately 85 million unique TCR sequences were included in an early release covering 550 to 800 HLA-typed donors. Among the 398 genotyped donors, about 85% belonged to the genetic ancestry cluster associated with self-reported Caucasian donors. Across 300 to 400 genotyped donors of the cohort, an average of 235,054 unique TCR beta nucleotide sequences per donor were sequenced, and approximately 19% of those sequences were non-productive. HLA typing covered class I and class II loci at four-digit resolution. To predict cytomegalovirus infection status, the study combined high-throughput TCR immunosequencing, statistical association of individual TCRs with disease status, and machine learning. In the later analysis, no new phenotypic data were used to find candidate immune exposures; instead, reliance was placed on TCR beta sequences and their occurrence across donors. Donor age, sex, ethnicity and CMV serostatus were collected together with the repertoire data. A later genetic analysis used genome-wide SNP genotypes for about 60% of the 666 donors, treating that subset as a discovery cohort. Overall results and qualifications from the work: Only TCR beta chains were sequenced in this cohort, and the absence of alpha or paired-chain data limited detectable features. Compared with equally common non-associated chains, HLA-associated TCR beta chains in a later analysis were more clonally expanded and had lower generation probabilities. Correlated functional status among segregating V segments might be attributable to linkage disequilibrium, but an unknown experimental factor could not be ruled out. The authors suggested that the approach could potentially be generalized to other disease states and immunological phenotypes. A later analysis found that TCR association rates varied across HLA loci, with DRB1 alleles showing the most associated TCRs and HLA-C alleles the fewest. In a later genetic analysis, a missense DCLRE1C variant was associated with V-gene and J-gene trimming of TCR beta chains, and the association was replicated in an independent cohort. HLA typing was unavailable for some donors at each locus, so association tests used only the typed subset. At a false discovery rate of 0.05, a later analysis linked 16,951 TCR beta sequences to specific HLA alleles. Because counts were too low, roughly 16 rarely observed V segments, including chromosome 9 orphons, were left out of the earlier analysis of about 620 of the donors. When HLA alleles, especially DR and DQ, strongly co-occurred, attributing TCR associations to individual alleles was difficult. In a later genetic analysis, fewer N-insertions in productive TCRs were reported among donors in an Asian-associated ancestry cluster than the approximately 670-donor mean. Because the 87-base-pair reads could not distinguish some IMGT-functional V segments, including TRBV6-2 and TRBV6-3, those segments were excluded. In vitro tests confirmed that three of the cytomegalovirus-associated TCR beta chains recognize cytomegalovirus antigens. The classifier was reported to diagnose cytomegalovirus status with high specificity and sensitivity in both the original and validation cohorts. A later analysis found that most CMV-associated TCR beta chains appeared HLA-restricted, with HLA associations seemingly driven largely by CMV exposure. A total of 150 to 200 TCR beta chains were listed by the study as associated with cytomegalovirus. According to a later analysis, parvovirus B19, influenza, CMV and Epstein-Barr virus appeared linked to several top co-occurrence clusters. The only immune exposure information available for the cohort was CMV serostatus. A cluster of highly shared sequence variants was judged likely to be a technical artifact of the sequencing pipeline. In an earlier analysis of approximately 590 of the donors, most TCR beta V segments appeared in productive rearrangements about 87% or about 30% of the time, broadly matching IMGT annotations. The presence/absence analyses assumed that sequencing depth was roughly uniform across donors, and that assumption may not be true. While some public TCRs were present in many individuals, most TCR sequences turned up only very rarely across donors. A further reported finding was that TCR beta sequences accurately predicted the HLA-A and HLA-B alleles for most subjects in the first cohort.

The cohort was made up of approximately 700 healthy bone marrow donors. At the time of sampling, every cohort member was nominally healthy, though immune exposures that went unrecorded were likely present. The donor was CMV seronegative and was included in the group of several hundred seronegative cohort members. A peripheral blood sample was collected from each donor, and TCR beta sequencing was performed on peripheral blood mononuclear cells. Genomic DNA extraction from the blood cell samples was performed with the Qiagen DNeasy Blood Extraction Kit. Preparation of the library involved the immunoSEQ multiplex PCR assay. For the multiplex PCR, a mixture combining 60 forward primers for TCR Vbeta segments and 13 reverse primers for TCR Jbeta segments was used. The CDR3 region of rearranged TCR beta genes was amplified from genomic DNA with a multiplex PCR assay. On the Illumina HiSeq System, the amplified TCR beta libraries were sequenced as 87-base-pair reads. The paper's data handling went like this. A later analysis counted about 80 million unique TCR beta chains across the 550 to 700 repertoires, and some 11 million of these chains were shared by at least two donors. Raw reads were error-corrected and collapsed into unique sequences with a nearest-neighbor algorithm that merged closely related sequences to remove PCR and sequencing errors. Alignment of CDR3 sequences to IMGT reference sequences was used to assign V, D and J gene segments. For a sequence to be retained, at least a six-nucleotide match to both a V gene segment and a J gene segment was required. A rearrangement was called productive if the CDR3 had no stop codons and remained in frame with V and J, and every other rearrangement was called non-productive. Following IMGT convention, CDR3 was defined as the stretch from the second conserved V-encoded cysteine up to the conserved J-encoded phenylalanine. The earlier analysis of a few hundred of the donors excluded any sequence lacking an unambiguous match to a single V gene segment. An earlier analysis of a few hundred of the donors called V segments functional above 56.7% productive rearrangements and segregating when the between-donor standard deviation exceeded 5%. A statistical classification framework was developed to diagnose cytomegalovirus status using the catalog of TCR beta chain sequences. A later analysis assigned V and J genes by comparing TCR nucleotide sequences with IMGT/GENE-DB human TR gene sequences. A later analysis assigned CDR3 sequences and most-parsimonious VDJ recombination scenarios with the TCRdist pipeline. In a later analysis, each TCR beta chain was defined by its CDR3 amino acid sequence together with its V-gene family, and reads lacking a unique V-gene family were excluded. To address suspected cross-contamination and a sequencing artifact, a later analysis removed several hundred highly shared, low-generation-probability nucleotide sequences. In a later analysis, a clonal expansion index was calculated for each public chain from normalized within-repertoire ranks of inferred template counts. In a later analysis, generation probabilities were computed with a VDJ recombination model fitted to out-of-frame rearrangements, and the resulting probabilities were checked against IGoR. A later analysis scored TCR-TCR, TCR-HLA and TCR-CMV co-occurrence with hypergeometric tests, applying a repertoire-size bias correction to TCR pairs. False discovery rates were estimated in a later analysis by permuting HLA or CMV assignments 20 times. In a later analysis, co-occurring TCRs were grouped using DBSCAN, and TCRdist sequence similarity was added for clustering within HLA-allele-positive subsets. For co-occurrence clustering, repertoires with fewer than 30,000 or more than 120,000 public chains were excluded, along with several repertoires with anomalous nucleotide sharing. In TCRdb, the immuneACCESS table is reduced to in-frame sequences with V and J assigned. These tables do not hold every clone; where another copy was compared, an unresolved V gene accounts for under half, and the others remain unexplained. V, J and clone size are those of that table, while D and trimming were read from the DNA. Recorded for this sample are about 130,000 clones; over 8% of them occurred a single time. Approximately 5% of the sample is held by the ten biggest clonotypes.

Comment on this clone: What this receptor recognizes is not known. Base qualities are not recorded, but no much larger clone differs from it by a single base.

V drops 7 bases and J drops 7 bases, leaving 20 bases in between. The CDR3, from cysteine to phenylalanine, totals 16 residues. The kept DNA is CDR3 alone, 48 bases in frame from the first base. Taken from the germline V gene, the CDR1 and CDR2 loops are SGHVS and FQNEAQ. The chain joins TRBV7-8 to TRBJ1-6; perhaps TRBD1 is the D gene, with 5 bases matching. Sequencing was carried out using PBMCs. This TCR was sampled from a man aged 40-49 years in good health and CMV-seronegative. The DNA sequence follows: TGTGCCAGCACCCGGACAACAGTTTACAACAATTCACCCCTCCACTTT. Its protein is CASTRTTVYNNSPLHF.